Below, 11 T cell receptor beta chains from the same sample are listed, as sequenced in a study of blood T cell repertoires in COVID-19. Data came from immunoSEQ multiplex PCR; TCRdb stores just in-frame clones and leaves some out. The table records approximately 250,000 clones, 83% of them present only once. Input material: peripheral blood. These receptor sequences come from a man between 60 and 70 years old who had recovered from COVID-19.

The chain couples TRBV7-9 to TRBJ2-1; D may be TRBD2 (6 bases). With 5 bases removed from V and 5 bases from J, the gap between germline ends came to 10 bases. The CDR3 has 13 residues. Germline CDR1 and CDR2: SEHNR and FQNEAQ (reference sequence). The CDR3 DNA follows: TGTGCCAGCAGCGCCGGGACTCACAATGAGCAGTTCTTC. The encoded protein is CASSAGTHNEQFF. The entire variable domain, with the rest obtained from reference TRBV7-9 and TRBJ2-1, is as follows: DTGVSQNPRHKITKRGQNVTFRCDPISEHNRLYWYRQTLGQGPEFLTYFQNEAQLEKSRLLSDRFSAERPKGSFSTLEIQRTEQGDSAMYLCASSAGTHNEQFFGPGTRLTVL.

The genes are TRBV5-1 and TRBJ1-1; TRBD1 is a possible D gene (6 bases). The CDR3 length is 14 residues. V lost 2 bases to trimming and J lost 1 base, with 9 bases between them. The germline CDR1 and CDR2 sequences are SGHRS and YFSETQ. DNA of the CDR3: TGCGCCAGCAGCTTTAAGGGACAGAACACTGAAGCTTTCTTT. Amino acid sequence: CASSFKGQNTEAFF.

The chain has TRBV5-4 and TRBJ2-5; 8 positions match TRBD2. V dropped 5 bases and J dropped 3; count of bases not matched to a gene: 3. CDR1 SGHNT and CDR2 YYREEE come from the germline V gene (reference sequence). This CDR3 is 13 amino acids long. The DNA of the CDR3 is TGTGCCAGCAGACCGCGGGAGGAAGAGACCCAGTACTTC. It encodes CASRPREEETQYF.

The V gene is TRBV6-5, the J gene TRBJ2-5; 8 bases fit TRBD1. This CDR3 spans 13 amino acids. The germline CDR1 and CDR2 sequences are MNHEY and SVGAGI. Trimming took 6 bases from V and 4 from J; bases not matched to a gene: 4. CDR3 nucleotide sequence: TGTGCCAGCAGCGCCGGGACAGGAGAGACCCAGTACTTC. Its protein is CASSAGTGETQYF.

The chain combines TRBV5-5 with TRBJ2-3; perhaps TRBD2 as D (6 bases). Germline V gene data show CDR1 as SGHKS and CDR2 as YYEKEE (reference sequence). The CDR3 has 15 amino acids. The V gene lost 0 bases and the J gene lost 0 bases, with 8 bases spanning the gap. CDR3 coding DNA: TGTGCCAGCAGCTTGGCCGGGACTAGCACAGATACGCAGTATTTT. Amino acid sequence: CASSLAGTSTDTQYF.

V usage is TRBV15 and J usage is TRBJ1-2; tentative D call: TRBD1 (6 bases). CDR1 LNHNV and CDR2 YYDKDF come from the germline V gene (reference sequence). V shed 4 bases and J shed 8 bases, with 11 bases lying between them. This CDR3 comprises 12 residues. Written as DNA, the CDR3 is TGTGCCACCAGCACAGGGGATGGCGGCTACACCTTC. Residues: CATSTGDGGYTF.

The CDR3 nucleotides read TGTGCCAGCAGTTTGAGGAATGAGCAGTTCTTC. This translates into CASSLRNEQFF. The chain has TRBV12-3 or TRBV12-4 and TRBJ2-1, with D unclear. V lost 3 bases to trimming and J lost 7 bases, with 4 bases between them. The CDR3 contains 11 residues.

This chain links TRBV5-8 with TRBJ1-1; TRBD1 might be the D (5 bases). V was clipped by 4 bases and J by 0 bases, with 16 bases between them. Germline CDR1 and CDR2: SGHTS and YDEGEE. This CDR3 region has 16 residues. The CDR3 DNA reads TGTGCCAGCAGCGTCGGGAGGGGCATCATGAACACTGAAGCTTTCTTT. Its protein is CASSVGRGIMNTEAFF.

The gene calls are TRBV6-4 and TRBJ2-1; no clear D. Germline V CDR1 and CDR2: MRHNA, SNTAGT. This CDR3 contains 15 residues. The V end was cut by 4 bases, the J end by 0 bases, with 10 bases between. This CDR3 reads CASSVLAGSYNEQFF. CDR3 bases: TGTGCCAGCAGTGTTTTGGCAGGCTCCTACAATGAGCAGTTCTTC.

The chain joins TRBV6-2 or TRBV6-3 to TRBJ2-7; 12 nucleotides agree with TRBD2. From germline, CDR1 is MNHEY and CDR2 SVGEGT. With V trimmed by 5 bases and J by 5 bases, 4 bases remained unmatched. The CDR3 sequence is 14 residues long. Written as DNA, the CDR3 is TGTGCCAGCAGTCTAGCGGGAGGGCAGGACGAGCAGTACTTC. This sequence encodes CASSLAGGQDEQYF.

Here the CDR3 DNA reads TGTGCCAGCAGGCCTATGACAGGGAACACTGAAGCTTTCTTT. Protein sequence: CASRPMTGNTEAFF. The rearrangement uses TRBV6-5 and TRBJ1-1, with D tentatively TRBD1 (6 bases). The CDR3 extends over 14 amino acids. Trimming removed 6 bases at V and 1 base at J, with 12 bases between. The germline V gene has CDR1 MNHEY and CDR2 SVGAGI.